This section outlines one T cell receptor beta chain sequence together with its context. The V gene's germline CDR1 is MNHEY and CDR2 SMNVEV (reference sequence). V was shortened by 2 bases and J by 2 bases, with 9 bases between the two germline ends. CDR3 size: 15 residues. Terminally differentiated effector memory CD45RA+ cells were excluded from the naive CD8 cells, which were CD45RO-negative and positively selected for CCR7. Participating donors were healthy, HIV-negative adults free of recent acute infections or vaccinations. Data came from immunoSEQ multiplex PCR; TCRdb stores just in-frame clones and leaves some out. The sample comprises roughly 2,000,000 clones, about 95% of which are singletons, and roughly 1% rests with the top ten. This entry belongs to a study of shared clonotypes between healthy human individuals.

This TCR came from a man younger than 35 in good health. The rearrangement joins TRBV27 to TRBJ1-4; a possible D gene is TRBD1 (5 bases). The source material was naive CD8+ T cells sorted from blood. This chain's CDR3 is CASSLNRGTNEKLFF. The DNA of the CDR3 is TGTGCCAGCAGTTTAAATCGGGGCACTAATGAAAAACTGTTTTTT.